This is a list of T cell receptor beta chains from one sample in a study of sequential checkpoint blockade in melanoma. This table comes from immunoSEQ multiplex PCR, and its TCRdb copy is limited to in-frame clones, with some not included. The sample contains some 5,700 clones, about 25% of which appear only once. The sequencing here drew on tumor tissue (inferred from file names), taken from a patient given nivolumab and ipilimumab in sequence. These receptors were collected from a human donor with melanoma. Each CDR3 is given with its conserved first and last residue. D genes are given only for firm matches. The listing skips clone size in some rows; elsewhere it reads once, few, many or a size class.

CASSSPGLAGAGSIYEQYF | TGTGCCAGCAGTTCCCCGGGACTAGCGGGAGCCGGCAGTATCTACGAGCAGTACTTC | TRBV6-8 | - | TRBD2 | TRBJ2-7
CASSLAGGASYEQYF | TGTGCCAGCAGCTTAGCGGGGGGCGCCTCCTACGAGCAGTACTTC | TRBV13 | many | - | TRBJ2-7
CASSRDRGIDGYTF | TGTGCCAGCAGCCGCGACAGGGGGATTGATGGCTACACCTTC | TRBV28 | - | TRBD1 | TRBJ1-2
CASTIAEGWGYTF | TGTGCCAGCACCATAGCTGAGGGGTGGGGCTACACCTTC | TRBV9 | medium-sized | - | TRBJ1-2
CASSLVQGTDTQYF | TGTGCCAGCAGTTTAGTCCAGGGCACAGATACGCAGTATTTT | TRBV28 | few | - | TRBJ2-3
CASSYALWRSGYTF | TGTGCCAGCAGTTACGCCCTATGGCGTTCGGGCTACACCTTC | TRBV6-8 | medium-sized | - | TRBJ1-2
CASSSSGGIIYNEQFF | TGTGCCAGCAGTTCTAGCGGGGGGATTATATACAATGAGCAGTTCTTC | TRBV28 | few | TRBD2 | TRBJ2-1
CASSSDRTYEQYF | TGTGCCAGCAGCTCGGACAGGACTTACGAGCAGTACTTC | TRBV7-2 | many | TRBD1 | TRBJ2-7
CASSFQFGRQSGETQYF | TGCGCCAGCAGCTTTCAGTTCGGCCGCCAATCGGGGGAGACCCAGTACTTC | TRBV5-1 | - | - | TRBJ2-5
CASSSTTGTGSYEQYF | TGTGCCAGCAGTTCTACTACCGGGACAGGGTCCTACGAGCAGTACTTC | TRBV6-8 | few | TRBD1 | TRBJ2-7
CASSYSMAGKTNEKLFF | TGTGCCAGCAGTTACTCGATGGCAGGGAAGACTAATGAAAAACTGTTTTTT | TRBV6-8 | - | - | TRBJ1-4
CASSDRGSSGYTF | TGTGCCAGTAGCGACAGGGGATCGAGCGGCTACACCTTC | TRBV19 | few | TRBD1 | TRBJ1-2
CASSPPGSLSYNEQFF | TGTGCCAGCTCACCACCTGGTAGCTTGTCCTACAATGAGCAGTTCTTC | TRBV18 | - | - | TRBJ2-1
CAFLEGFGEKLFF | TGTGCCTTTCTTGAAGGGTTTGGAGAAAAACTGTTTTTT | TRBV30 | - | - | TRBJ1-4
CASSPREVASYGYTF | TGTGCCAGCAGCCCGAGGGAGGTGGCGAGCTATGGCTACACCTTC | TRBV11-3 | - | - | TRBJ1-2
CAIKQVMNTEAFF | TGTGCCATAAAACAGGTTATGAACACTGAAGCTTTCTTT | TRBV6-8 | large | - | TRBJ1-1
CASKAPLTRTDTQYF | TGTGCCAGCAAAGCCCCTTTAACTCGCACAGATACGCAGTATTTT | TRBV6-8 | - | - | TRBJ2-3
CASRSPGVTKNIQYF | TGTGCCAGCAGATCTCCGGGAGTAACCAAAAACATTCAGTACTTC | TRBV6-8 | many | - | TRBJ2-4
CASSGRWGQGALGEQYF | TGTGCCAGCAGCGGACGGTGGGGACAGGGGGCGCTTGGGGAGCAGTACTTC | TRBV11-3 | few | TRBD1 | TRBJ2-7
CASSYLIQGTGNTIYF | TGTGCCAGCAGCTACCTCATACAGGGGACTGGAAACACCATATATTTT | TRBV11-3 | many | TRBD1 | TRBJ1-3
CASSEGTGYGYTF | TGTGCCAGCAGTGAAGGGACAGGGTACGGCTACACCTTC | TRBV6-1 | - | TRBD1 | TRBJ1-2
CASTAIIRSEQFF | TGTGCCAGCACCGCTATTATACGAAGTGAGCAGTTCTTC | TRBV6-8 | medium-sized | - | TRBJ2-1
CASSEVRGNQPQHF | TGTGCCAGCAGTGAAGTACGGGGGAATCAGCCCCAGCATTTT | TRBV6-1 | few | - | TRBJ1-5
CASSQDRGQGGLQRRSEKLFF | TGCGCCAGCAGCCAAGATAGAGGGCAGGGCGGACTCCAAAGGAGAAGTGAAAAACTGTTTTTT | TRBV4-1 | - | - | TRBJ1-4
CASRPGGGQETQYF | TGTGCCAGCAGACCCGGGGGCGGCCAAGAGACCCAGTACTTC | TRBV6-8 | - | - | TRBJ2-5
CASSVAPGGDETQYF | TGTGCCAGCAGCGTAGCTCCAGGGGGCGATGAGACCCAGTACTTC | TRBV9 | few | TRBD1 | TRBJ2-5
CASSPPGPAQETQYF | TGTGCCAGCTCACCACCAGGCCCAGCACAAGAGACCCAGTACTTC | TRBV18 | - | - | TRBJ2-5